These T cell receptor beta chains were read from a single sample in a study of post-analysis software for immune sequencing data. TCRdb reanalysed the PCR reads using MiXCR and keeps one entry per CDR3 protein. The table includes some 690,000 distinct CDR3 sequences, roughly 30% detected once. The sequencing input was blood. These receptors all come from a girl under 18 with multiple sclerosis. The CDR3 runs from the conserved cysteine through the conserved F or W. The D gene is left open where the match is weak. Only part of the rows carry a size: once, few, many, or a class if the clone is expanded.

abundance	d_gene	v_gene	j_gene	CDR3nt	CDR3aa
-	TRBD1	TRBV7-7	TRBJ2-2	TGTGCCAGCAGCCAGGGACAGGGATGGGAGCTGTTTTTT	CASSQGQGWELFF
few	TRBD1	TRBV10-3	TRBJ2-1	TGTGCCATCAGTGAGCGGCCGGACAGGGTTCGTGATGAGCAGTTCTTC	CAISERPDRVRDEQFF
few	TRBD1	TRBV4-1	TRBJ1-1	TGCGCCAGCAGCCAGATCCACAGGGGGTTGAGGACTGAAGCTTTCTTT	CASSQIHRGLRTEAFF
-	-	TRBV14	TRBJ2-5	TGTGCCAGCAGGCGGCAGGAGTTTGCGACCCAGTACTTC	CASRRQEFATQYF
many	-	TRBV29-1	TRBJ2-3	TGCAGCGTCGGGTTAGCAGATACGCAGTATTTT	CSVGLADTQYF
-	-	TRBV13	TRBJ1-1	TGTGCCAGCAGCACCACCTCGACGGGGAACACTGAAGCTTTCTTT	CASSTTSTGNTEAFF
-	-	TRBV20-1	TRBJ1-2	TGCAGTGCTCCCGCTGGGGCACTCGGCTATGGCTACACCTTC	CSAPAGALGYGYTF
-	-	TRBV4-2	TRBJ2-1	TGTGCCAGCAGCCACAGCGGTGAGCAGTTCTTC	CASSHSGEQFF
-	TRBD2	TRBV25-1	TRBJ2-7	TGTGCCGGCAGTGAATCCGGGACTAGCGACTACGAGCAGTACTTC	CAGSESGTSDYEQYF
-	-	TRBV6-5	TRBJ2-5	TGTGCCAGCAGTTATCCTGGGGGCGCTCCCGAGACCCAGTACTTC	CASSYPGGAPETQYF
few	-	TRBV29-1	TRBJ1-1	TGCAGCGTTCGTCCGACCCTAACTGAAGCTTTCTTT	CSVRPTLTEAFF
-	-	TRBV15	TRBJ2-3	TGTGCCACCAGCGTCCGTAGGATGGATACGCAGTATTTT	CATSVRRMDTQYF
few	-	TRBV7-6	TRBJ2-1	TGTGCCAGCAGCTTAGCTCGGGAGACCTACAATGAGCAGTTCTTC	CASSLARETYNEQFF
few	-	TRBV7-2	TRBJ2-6	TGTGCCAGCAGCCCCTTTGCCTCTGGGGCCAACGTCCTGACTTTC	CASSPFASGANVLTF
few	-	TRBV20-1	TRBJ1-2	TGCAGTGCTGAAGACCTTCCTAACTATGGCTACACCTTC	CSAEDLPNYGYTF
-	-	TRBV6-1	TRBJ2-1	TGTGCCACCAGAGTTGAGGGGTTAAAGGAGACCCAGTTCTTC	CATRVEGLKETQFF
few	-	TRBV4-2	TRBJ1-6	TGTGCCAGCAGCCAAGATCTTCGAGGGAATTCACCCCTCCACTTT	CASSQDLRGNSPLHF